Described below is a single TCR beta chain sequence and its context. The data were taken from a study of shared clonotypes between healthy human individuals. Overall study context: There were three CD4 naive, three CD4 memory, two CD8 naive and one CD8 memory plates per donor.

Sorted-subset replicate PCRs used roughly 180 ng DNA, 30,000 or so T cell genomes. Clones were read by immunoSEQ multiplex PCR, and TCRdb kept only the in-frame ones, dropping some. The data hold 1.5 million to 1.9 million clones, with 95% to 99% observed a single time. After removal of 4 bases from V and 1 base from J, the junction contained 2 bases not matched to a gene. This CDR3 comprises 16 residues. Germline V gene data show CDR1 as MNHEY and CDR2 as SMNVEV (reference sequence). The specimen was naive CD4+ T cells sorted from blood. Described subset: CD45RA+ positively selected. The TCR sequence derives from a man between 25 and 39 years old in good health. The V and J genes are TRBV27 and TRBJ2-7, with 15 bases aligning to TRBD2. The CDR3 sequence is CASSSGTSGGSYEQYF. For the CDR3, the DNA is TGTGCCAGCAGTTCAGGGACTAGCGGGGGGTCCTACGAGCAGTACTTC.